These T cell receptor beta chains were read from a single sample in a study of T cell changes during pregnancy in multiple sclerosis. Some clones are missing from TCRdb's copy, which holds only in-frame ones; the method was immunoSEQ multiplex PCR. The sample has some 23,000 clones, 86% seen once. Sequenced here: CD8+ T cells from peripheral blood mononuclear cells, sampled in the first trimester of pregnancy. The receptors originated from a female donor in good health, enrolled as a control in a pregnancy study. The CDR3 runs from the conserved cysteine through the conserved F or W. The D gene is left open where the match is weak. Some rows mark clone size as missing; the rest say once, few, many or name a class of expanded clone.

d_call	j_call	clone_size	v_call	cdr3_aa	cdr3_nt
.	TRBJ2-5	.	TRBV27	CASNRGDGQWETQYF	TGTGCCAGCAACCGGGGAGATGGGCAGTGGGAGACCCAGTACTTC
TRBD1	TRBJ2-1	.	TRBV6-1	CASRGTGPSEQFF	TGTGCCAGCAGGGGGACAGGGCCAAGTGAGCAGTTCTTC
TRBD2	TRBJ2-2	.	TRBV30	CAWSPGLAGVQGGELFF	TGTGCCTGGAGTCCGGGACTAGCGGGAGTTCAGGGCGGGGAGCTGTTTTTT
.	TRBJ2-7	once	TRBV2	CASLDGYEQYF	TGTGCCAGCCTAGACGGCTACGAGCAGTACTTC
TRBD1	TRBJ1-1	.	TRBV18	CASSPYRGMNTEAFF	TGTGCCAGCTCACCGTACAGGGGTATGAACACTGAAGCTTTCTTT
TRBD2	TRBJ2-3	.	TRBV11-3	CASSSMTSGDNTQYF	TGTGCCAGCAGCTCAATGACTAGCGGCGATAATACGCAGTATTTT
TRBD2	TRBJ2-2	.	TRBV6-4	CASSGLAGDTGELFF	TGTGCCAGCAGTGGACTAGCGGGAGACACCGGGGAGCTGTTTTTT
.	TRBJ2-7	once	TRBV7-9	CASSLRDSYEQYF	TGTGCCAGCAGCTTGAGGGACTCCTACGAGCAGTACTTC
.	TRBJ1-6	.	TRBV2	CASSEAGGLYNSPLHF	TGTGCCAGCAGTGAAGCGGGGGGGCTCTATAATTCACCCCTCCACTTT
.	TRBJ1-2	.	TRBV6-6	CASSSRSNGYTF	TGTGCCAGCAGTTCCCGGTCGAATGGCTACACCTTC
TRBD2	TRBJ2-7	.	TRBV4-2	CASSQEPSGSYEQYF	TGTGCCAGCAGCCAAGAGCCTAGCGGGTCCTACGAGCAGTACTTC
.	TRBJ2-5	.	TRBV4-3	CASSQESGTPQETQYF	TGCGCCAGCAGCCAAGAGAGCGGTACTCCGCAAGAGACCCAGTACTTC
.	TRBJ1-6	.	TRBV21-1	CASSKGAGMRSPLHF	TGTGCCAGCAGCAAAGGGGCAGGGATGAGGTCACCCCTCCACTTT
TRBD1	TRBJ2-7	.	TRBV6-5	CATSQTGSYEQYF	TGTGCCACCTCCCAGACAGGGTCCTACGAGCAGTACTTC
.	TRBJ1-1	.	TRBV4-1	CASSHSGQDTEAFF	TGCGCCAGCAGCCATTCGGGACAAGACACTGAAGCTTTCTTT
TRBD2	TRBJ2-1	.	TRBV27	CASTLGRGGYEQFF	TGTGCCAGCACCCTGGGGCGGGGGGGCTATGAGCAGTTCTTC
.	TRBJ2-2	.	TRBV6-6	CASSTTGTTGELFF	TGTGCCAGCAGTACGACAGGAACAACCGGGGAGCTGTTTTTT
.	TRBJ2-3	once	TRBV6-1	CASVRVSTDTQYF	TGTGCCAGCGTGAGGGTCTCCACAGATACGCAGTATTTT
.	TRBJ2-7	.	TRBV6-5	CASSLTGVSYEQYF	TGTGCCAGCAGTCTTACGGGGGTTTCCTACGAGCAGTACTTC
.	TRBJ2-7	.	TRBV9	CASSVGNRATSEQYF	TGTGCCAGCAGCGTAGGGAACAGGGCCACTAGCGAGCAGTACTTC
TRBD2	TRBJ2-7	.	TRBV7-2	CASSLAEEGRGYEQYF	TGTGCCAGCAGCTTAGCGGAGGAGGGGAGGGGCTACGAGCAGTACTTC
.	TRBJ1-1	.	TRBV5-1	CASSPPGDTEAFF	TGCGCCAGCAGCCCCCCCGGAGACACTGAAGCTTTCTTT
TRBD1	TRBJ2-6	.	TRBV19	CASKHRGPEPGANVLTF	TGTGCCAGTAAACACAGGGGGCCCGAGCCTGGGGCCAACGTCCTGACTTTC
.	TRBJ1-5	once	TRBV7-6	CASSLRGRGYSNQPQHF	TGTGCCAGCAGCTTAAGGGGCAGGGGTTATAGCAATCAGCCCCAGCATTTT
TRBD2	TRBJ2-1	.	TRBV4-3	CASSQEVLLAGGPDNEQFF	TGCGCCAGCAGCCAAGAAGTTTTACTAGCGGGAGGGCCGGACAATGAGCAGTTCTTC
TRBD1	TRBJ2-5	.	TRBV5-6	CASSQVTGTGYETQYF	TGTGCCAGCAGCCAGGTCACCGGGACAGGCTACGAGACCCAGTACTTC
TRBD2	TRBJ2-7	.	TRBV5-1	CASSEFSGGLSYEQYF	TGCGCCAGCAGCGAGTTTTCGGGGGGACTCTCCTACGAGCAGTACTTC
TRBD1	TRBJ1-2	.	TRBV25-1	CASSFDRGGYTF	TGTGCCAGCAGTTTCGACAGGGGAGGCTACACCTTC
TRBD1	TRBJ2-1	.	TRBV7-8	CTSGTGAEYNEQFF	TGTACCAGCGGTACAGGGGCCGAATACAATGAGCAGTTCTTC
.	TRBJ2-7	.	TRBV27	CASSLSLAYEQYF	TGTGCCAGCAGTTTATCCCTAGCCTACGAGCAGTACTTC
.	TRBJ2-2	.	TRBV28	CASRDYQGPGELFF	TGTGCCAGCAGAGACTATCAAGGTCCCGGGGAGCTGTTTTTT
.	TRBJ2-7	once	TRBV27	CASSLNGYEQYF	TGTGCCAGCAGTTTAAACGGCTACGAGCAGTACTTC
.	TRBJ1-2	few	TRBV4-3	CASSLGGAVGYTF	TGCGCCAGCAGCCTGGGGGGGGCAGTGGGCTACACCTTC
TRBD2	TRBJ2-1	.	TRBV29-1	CSVAPRSASGRARVEQFF	TGCAGCGTCGCCCCTCGGTCGGCTAGCGGGAGGGCCAGGGTTGAGCAGTTCTTC
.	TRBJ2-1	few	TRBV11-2	CASSLVPNNEQFF	TGTGCCAGCAGCTTAGTACCTAACAATGAGCAGTTCTTC
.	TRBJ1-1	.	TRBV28	CASSLRGYTEAFF	TGTGCCAGCAGTTTGCGGGGGTACACTGAAGCTTTCTTT
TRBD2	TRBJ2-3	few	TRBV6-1	CASSENGGGPDTQYF	TGTGCCAGCAGTGAAAACGGGGGGGGCCCAGATACGCAGTATTTT
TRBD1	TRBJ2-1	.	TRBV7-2	CASSPRQGSSSYNEQFF	TGTGCCAGCAGCCCAAGACAGGGATCAAGCTCCTACAATGAGCAGTTCTTC
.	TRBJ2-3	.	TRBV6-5	CASSYPGATDTQYF	TGTGCCAGCAGTTACCCTGGGGCCACAGATACGCAGTATTTT
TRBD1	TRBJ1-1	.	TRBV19	CASDVGQAAFF	TGTGCCAGTGACGTGGGACAGGCAGCTTTCTTT
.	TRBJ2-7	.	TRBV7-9	CASSRRGQPVSSYEQYF	TGTGCCAGCAGCCGCCGTGGACAGCCTGTGAGCTCCTACGAGCAGTACTTC
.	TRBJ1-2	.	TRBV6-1	CASSEALEASGYTF	TGTGCCAGCAGTGAAGCGCTAGAGGCTTCCGGCTACACCTTC
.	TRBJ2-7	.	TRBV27	CASSDTQGTEQYF	TGTGCCAGCAGCGACACCCAGGGCACCGAGCAGTACTTC
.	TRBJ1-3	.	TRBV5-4	CASSLDRSANTIYF	TGTGCCAGCAGCTTGGACAGGTCTGCAAACACCATATATTTT
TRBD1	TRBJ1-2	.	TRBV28	CASSLSDRTYGYTF	TGTGCCAGCAGTCTCTCGGACAGGACCTATGGCTACACCTTC
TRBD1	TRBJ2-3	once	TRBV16	CASSQSVSDRGLDTQYF	TGTGCCAGCAGCCAATCAGTGTCGGACAGGGGGCTTGATACGCAGTATTTT
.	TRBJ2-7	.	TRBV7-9	CASSHPGSEQYF	TGTGCCAGCAGCCACCCCGGGAGCGAGCAGTACTTC
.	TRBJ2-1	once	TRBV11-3	CASSIAPDNEQFF	TGTGCCAGCAGCATAGCCCCAGATAATGAGCAGTTCTTC
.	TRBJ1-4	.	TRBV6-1	CASSPGNGNEKLFF	TGTGCCAGCAGTCCAGGGAACGGGAATGAAAAACTGTTTTTT
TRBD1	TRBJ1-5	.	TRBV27	CASSGWDRVHF	TGTGCCAGCAGTGGCTGGGACAGGGTCCATTTT
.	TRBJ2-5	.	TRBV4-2	CASSQAAEGRETQYF	TGTGCCAGCAGCCAAGCGGCGGAGGGTCGGGAGACCCAGTACTTC
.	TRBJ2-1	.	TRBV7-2	CASSLVGDLQFF	TGTGCCAGCAGCTTAGTGGGCGATTTGCAGTTCTTC
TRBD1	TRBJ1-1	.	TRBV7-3	CASSLYGETGEMNTEAFF	TGTGCCAGCAGCTTATATGGGGAGACAGGGGAGATGAACACTGAAGCTTTCTTT
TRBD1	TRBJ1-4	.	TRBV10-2	CASRGTGGTNEKLFF	TGCGCCAGCAGGGGGACAGGGGGCACTAATGAAAAACTGTTTTTT
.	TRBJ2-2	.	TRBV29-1	CSAIRGTGELFF	TGCAGCGCAATCAGGGGTACCGGGGAGCTGTTTTTT
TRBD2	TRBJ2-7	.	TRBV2	CASGGPLAGGPGEQYF	TGTGCCAGCGGAGGGCCCCTAGCGGGAGGGCCGGGCGAGCAGTACTTC
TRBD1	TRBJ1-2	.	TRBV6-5	CASSTTGGYGYTF	TGTGCCAGCAGTACCACAGGGGGATATGGCTACACCTTC
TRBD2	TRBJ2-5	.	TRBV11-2	CASSLSTGGREGETQYF	TGTGCCAGCAGCTTGAGTACGGGCGGGAGAGAAGGAGAGACCCAGTACTTC